These 20 T cell receptor beta chains were sequenced from one sample in a study of regulatory T cells in long-lasting Graves disease. Time point specified: newly diagnosed GD, antithyroid drugs for less than 3 months. The TCR library was made from RNA extracted from PBMCs. Sequencing libraries for TCR beta were prepared with iRepertoire HTBI primers and Arm-PCR of CDR3 regions. Using its own MiXCR run on the multiplex PCR reads, TCRdb lists one record per CDR3 protein. Altogether 300,000 to 400,000 distinct CDR3 sequences are present, roughly 17% being singletons, with the ten largest covering roughly 27%. These data were likewise used in another study, on T cells in Graves' hyperthyroidism and ophthalmopathy.

Sequencing was performed on peripheral blood mononuclear cells (PBMCs), taken at new diagnosis, from a patient treated with antithyroid drugs. These receptors were obtained from a man aged 35-49 years with Graves disease.

In this sample, this clonotype turned up many times. This chain connects TRBV30 to TRBJ1-1; no reliable D call. Looked up from germline, CDR1 is GTSNPN and CDR2 is SVGIG (reference sequence). Trimming left V 2 bases short and J 7 bases short, with 8 bases between. This CDR3 region has 11 residues. Here the CDR3 DNA reads TGTGCCTGGAGTTTAGTCCGTGAAGCTTTCTTT. It specifies CAWSLVREAFF.

Many counts were recorded for this clonotype. The chain has TRBV6-2 or TRBV6-3 and TRBJ1-3; D may be TRBD1 (5 bases). Germline CDR1 reads MNHEY; CDR2 reads SVGEGT. V was clipped by 6 bases and J by 1 base, with 10 bases between them. There are 14 residues in the CDR3. CDR3 protein: CASRDAGSGNTIYF. The CDR3 region has the DNA TGTGCCAGCAGAGACGCAGGGTCTGGAAACACCATATATTTT.

This clonotype was detected ten times or more. The chain employs TRBV5-1 and TRBJ2-4; 10 nucleotides align to TRBD1. The CDR3 is 14 residues long. In germline, CDR1 is SGHRS, CDR2 YFSETQ. J was trimmed by 9 bases and V by 0 bases; bases with no gene match: 3. CDR3 sequence: CASSLGQGAFIQYF. DNA of the CDR3: TGCGCCAGCAGCTTGGGACAGGGGGCGTTCATTCAGTACTTC.

V and J are TRBV6-5 and TRBJ2-1, with D tentatively TRBD2 (6 bases). The CDR3 runs to 12 residues. CDR1 and CDR2 (germline): MNHEY, SVGAGI. V was shortened by 2 bases and J by 13 bases, with 12 bases between the two germline ends. The CDR3 spells CASSYLSDYQFF. CDR3 bases: TGTGCCAGCAGTTACCTATCGGACTATCAGTTCTTC.

The V and J genes are TRBV28 and TRBJ2-7, with D possibly matching TRBD2 (9 bases). The V gene's germline CDR1 is MDHEN and CDR2 SYDVKM. CDR3 length: 17 amino acids. Trimming took off 5 bases at V and 7 bases at J, with 27 bases between the two ends. The CDR3 protein is CASSPRGREGELGEQYF. DNA for the CDR3: TGTGCCAGCAGTCCCAGGGGGCGGGAGGGTGAGCTGGGAGAGCAGTACTTC.

This clonotype was seen a handful of times. The chain uses TRBV19 and TRBJ2-3; weak D call: TRBD2 (6 bases). The CDR3 totals 15 residues. Between the trimmed V and J ends, which lost 2 bases and 1 base, there was a span of 10 bases. Germline V gene data show CDR1 as LNHDA and CDR2 as SQIVND (reference sequence). The CDR3 DNA is TGTGCCAGTAGTATACGGAGGGGTGGCACAGATACGCAGTATTTT. The encoded protein is CASSIRRGGTDTQYF.

V is TRBV19 and J is TRBJ2-4; D might be TRBD2 (5 bases). The CDR3 has 14 amino acids. Germline assignment: CDR1 LNHDA and CDR2 SQIVND (reference sequence). V was cut by 0 bases and J by 7 bases, with 10 bases left in between. DNA of the CDR3: TGTGCCAGTAGTATAGAACGGACGGGGAACATTCAGTACTTC. Translation gives CASSIERTGNIQYF.

This clonotype appeared a single time. A far more abundant clone sits one base away, making this likely a read error. This chain uses TRBV28 with TRBJ2-3; 9 positions agree with TRBD2. Germline values: CDR1 MDHEN, CDR2 SYDVKM. Trimming took 6 bases from V and 9 from J; bases not matched to a gene: 10. The CDR3 loop spans 14 amino acids. This CDR3 is CASRAGGPLSTQYF. CDR3 coding DNA: TGTGCCAGCAGGGCGGGGGGGCCTCTATCCACGCAGTATTTT. Filled out from reference TRBV28 and TRBJ2-3, the complete variable domain reads DVKVTQSSRYLVKRTGEKVFLECVQDMDHENMFWYRQDPGLGLRLIYFSYDVKMKEKGDIPEGYSVSREKKERFSLILESASTNQTSMYLCASRAGGPLSTQYFGPGTRLTVL.

This clonotype occurred a few times. The V gene is TRBV10-3, the J gene TRBJ2-7; TRBD2 matches at 7 bases. V shed 2 bases, J shed 0 bases, and the junction held 7 bases outside the gene matches. This CDR3 spans 16 amino acids. Germline CDR1 and CDR2: ENHRY and SYGVKD. Here the CDR3 DNA reads TGTGCCATCAGTGAGCCGAGCGGGGTTAGCTCCTACGAGCAGTACTTC. Translation gives CAISEPSGVSSYEQYF.

The table lists this clonotype with many counts. V and J are TRBV6-1 and TRBJ1-1; D is possibly TRBD1 (6 bases). CDR1 and CDR2 (germline): MNHNS, SASEGT. CDR3 length: 11 amino acids. Trimming left V 5 bases short and J 7 bases short, with 8 bases between. CDR3 DNA: TGTGCCAGCAGTAGGGGGTTTGAAGCTTTCTTT. Its translation: CASSRGFEAFF.

The chain has TRBV19 and TRBJ2-1, with D possibly being TRBD2 (6 bases). Germline CDR1 and CDR2: LNHDA and SQIVND (reference sequence). The CDR3 covers 14 residues. V was cut by 3 bases and J by 8 bases, with 14 bases left in between. The CDR3 region is CASSIVVGGDEQFF. In DNA form, the CDR3 reads TGTGCCAGTAGTATCGTTGTGGGGGGAGATGAGCAGTTCTTC.

As concerns this clonotype: Since a much larger clone is just one base distant, this may be a read error. This chain links TRBV18 with TRBJ2-3; D is undetermined. CDR3 size: 16 residues. CDR1 is KGHSH and CDR2 is LQKENI in the germline V gene. V shed 3 bases and J shed 8 bases, with 21 bases lying between them. CDR3 DNA sequence: TGTGCCAGCTCACCGCCAGACAAAACCCTGGGTGGTACGCAGTATTTT. This translates into CASSPPDKTLGGTQYF.

This rearrangement joins TRBV5-1 to TRBJ2-5; weak D call: TRBD2 (7 bases). Trimming cost V 3 bases and J 2 bases, with 17 bases left between them. The CDR3 has 16 amino acids. Per the germline V gene, CDR1 is SGHRS and CDR2 is YFSETQ. The CDR3 is CASSWGARGTQETQYF. The CDR3 bases are TGCGCCAGCAGCTGGGGGGCGCGGGGGACACAAGAGACCCAGTACTTC.

DNA of the CDR3: TGTGCCAGCAGCGAAAAGGACAGCTACACTGAAGCTTTCTTT. The encoded protein is CASSEKDSYTEAFF. The chain is built from TRBV28 and TRBJ1-1; tentative D call: TRBD1 (6 bases). This CDR3 region has 14 residues. With 6 bases removed from V and 3 bases from J, the gap between germline ends came to 14 bases. CDR1 is MDHEN and CDR2 is SYDVKM in the germline V gene.

This sequence joins TRBV11-2 and TRBJ1-6, with TRBD1 as a possible D gene (5 bases). The ends were cut back, 5 bases at V and 1 base at J, with 12 bases in the middle. CDR1 is SGHAT, CDR2 FQNNGV, per germline. The CDR3 totals 16 residues. This CDR3 is CASSLLRGSYNSPLHF. For the CDR3, the DNA is TGTGCCAGCAGCCTCCTAAGGGGATCCTATAATTCACCCCTCCACTTT.

J is TRBJ2-5 and V is TRBV24-1; TRBD2 might be the D (5 bases). Germline loops: CDR1 KGHDR, CDR2 SFDVKD. Between the trimmed V and J ends, which lost 7 bases and 4 bases, there was a span of 9 bases. The CDR3 spans 12 residues. The DNA of the CDR3 is TGTGCCACCAGCCGGGAATCAGAGACCCAGTACTTC. It yields the protein CATSRESETQYF.

This clonotype appeared many times. V gene TRBV5-1 combines with J gene TRBJ1-1, with 7 bases lining up with TRBD1. CDR3 size: 14 residues. Trimming removed 6 bases from V and 5 bases from J; junction bases left unmatched: 10. Germline V gives CDR1 SGHRS, CDR2 YFSETQ. Here the CDR3 reads CASTQGGIRTEAFF. The CDR3 bases are TGCGCCAGCACGCAAGGGGGCATTCGAACTGAAGCTTTCTTT.

This clonotype was counted many times. The gene calls are TRBV30 and TRBJ1-2, with D possibly TRBD1 on 5 matching bases. This CDR3 is 16 amino acids long. Trimming left V 3 bases short and J 8 bases short, with 25 bases between. Looked up from germline, CDR1 is GTSNPN and CDR2 is SVGIG (reference sequence). CDR3 protein: CAWSQGGQGGFRGYTF. CDR3 DNA sequence: TGTGCCTGGAGCCAAGGAGGGCAGGGAGGCTTTCGCGGCTACACCTTC.

To note about this clonotype: A clone one base away is much larger, so this may be a read error. Without the conserved terminal phenylalanine or tryptophan, this CDR3 likely stems from a read error. The rearrangement links TRBV3-1 to TRBJ1-1; D is unclear. Looked up from germline, CDR1 is LGHDT and CDR2 is YNNKEL (reference sequence). V shed 1 base and J shed 5 bases, with 11 bases lying between them. The CDR3 has 14 residues. For the CDR3, the DNA is TGTGCCAGCAGCCAAGGGGGATCGGGGACTGAAGCTTTCTCT. It translates to CASSQGGSGTEAFS.

In its sample, this clonotype was seen many times. This chain links TRBV7-8 with TRBJ2-2; TRBD2 agrees at 7 bases. CDR1 and CDR2 (germline): SGHVS, FQNEAQ. Trimming cost V 1 base and J 7 bases; bases outside gene matches: 9. This CDR3 has 16 amino acids. CDR3 DNA sequence: TGTGCCAGCAGCTTAGGGACTAGTGGTCTTCACGGGGAGCTGTTTTTT. Translated: CASSLGTSGLHGELFF.